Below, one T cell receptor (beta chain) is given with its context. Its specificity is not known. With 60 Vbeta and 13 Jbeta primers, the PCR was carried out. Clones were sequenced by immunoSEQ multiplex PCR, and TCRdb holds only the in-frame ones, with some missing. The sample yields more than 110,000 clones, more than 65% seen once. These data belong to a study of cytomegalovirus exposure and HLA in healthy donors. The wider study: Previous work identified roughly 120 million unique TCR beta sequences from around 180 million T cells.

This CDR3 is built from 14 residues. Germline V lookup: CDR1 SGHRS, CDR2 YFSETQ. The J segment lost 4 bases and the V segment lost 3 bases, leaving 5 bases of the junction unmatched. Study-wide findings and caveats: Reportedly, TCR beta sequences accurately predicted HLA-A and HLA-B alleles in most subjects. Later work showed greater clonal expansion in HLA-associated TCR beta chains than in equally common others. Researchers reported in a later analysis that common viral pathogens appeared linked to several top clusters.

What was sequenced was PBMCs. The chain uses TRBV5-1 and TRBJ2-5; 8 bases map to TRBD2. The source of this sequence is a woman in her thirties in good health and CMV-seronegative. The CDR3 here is CASSSGLASETQYF. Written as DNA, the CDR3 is TGCGCCAGCAGCTCCGGACTAGCCTCAGAGACCCAGTACTTC.